This TCR beta chain was found in a study of blood T cell repertoires in COVID-19. Study details: There were acute and convalescent COVID-19 samples, and they came from the United States, Italy and Spain.

This CDR3 has 17 residues. Germline CDR1 reads SGHNT; CDR2 reads YYREEE (reference sequence). The V gene lost 0 bases and the J gene lost 4 bases, with 19 bases spanning the gap. Per the original methods: The authors estimated nucleated cell counts from reference gene primer amplification. Measured with immunoSEQ multiplex PCR; TCRdb has only the in-frame clones, and not every one. That table gives V, J and clone size, and the DNA gave D and trimming. The table shows under 100,000 clones, with about nine tenths occurring only once. V usage is TRBV5-4 and J usage is TRBJ1-2; D uncertain. Sequencing used peripheral blood. This sequence originates from a male donor with acute or convalescent COVID-19. The CDR3 bases are TGTGCCAGCAGCTTGGGTCCGGCGGGCAGAGAGGGCTATGGCTACACCTTC. It yields the protein CASSLGPAGREGYGYTF. Full variable domain (outside the CDR3, taken from reference TRBV5-4 and TRBJ1-2): ETGVTQSPTHLIKTRGQQVTLRCSSQSGHNTVSWYQQALGQGPQFIFQYYREEENGRGNFPPRFSGLQFPNYSSELNVNALELDDSALYLCASSLGPAGREGYGYTFGSGTRLTVV.